One sample yielded the 28 T cell receptor beta chains listed below, sequenced in a study of T cell repertoires in cytomegalovirus infection. TCRdb used MiXCR to reprocess the reads, holding one entry per CDR3 protein. Found here are roughly 150,000 distinct CDR3 sequences, 20% to 25% of them singletons; the top ten hold roughly 9.8%. The sequencing input was PBMCs. The receptors derive from a human donor in good health (CMV status not recorded). Some clones in this sample may be carry-over from other donors' samples.

This clonotype was detected only a few times. The chain has TRBV12-3 or TRBV12-4 and TRBJ1-1; a weak D match, TRBD1 (5 bases). The V gene lost 2 bases and the J gene lost 4 bases, with 20 bases spanning the gap. The CDR3 is made up of 17 amino acids. Here the CDR3 reads CASSLYGTSTLGTEAFF. As DNA, the CDR3 is TGTGCCAGCAGTTTATACGGGACCTCTACGCTGGGCACTGAAGCTTTCTTT.

This clonotype was seen only a few times. The chain links TRBV20-1 to TRBJ1-4; 9 bases match TRBD1. This CDR3 spans 18 amino acids. V lost 5 bases, J lost 3 bases, and 16 bases stayed unmatched. Germline CDR1 is DFQATT and CDR2 is SNEGSKA (reference sequence). The CDR3 here is CSALPRDRGNPANEKLFF. CDR3 bases: TGCAGTGCTTTACCCCGAGACAGGGGGAATCCTGCTAATGAAAAACTGTTTTTT.

This clonotype came up many times. This sequence joins TRBV7-8 and TRBJ2-3; D gene unclear. Trimming stripped 3 bases from V and 5 bases from J, with 6 bases between. Germline-derived CDR1 and CDR2 are SGHVS and FQNEAQ. The CDR3 has 12 amino acids. The CDR3 loop is CASSFWRDTQYF. The CDR3 DNA reads TGTGCCAGCAGCTTCTGGAGAGATACGCAGTATTTT.

Many counts were recorded for this clonotype. The chain carries TRBV7-2 and TRBJ2-3; unclear D gene. Trimming removed 3 bases at V and 4 bases at J, with 11 bases between. The CDR3 runs 14 residues. CDR1 is SGHTA, CDR2 FQGNSA, per germline. The CDR3 sequence: CASSFARPSDTQYF. In DNA form, the CDR3 reads TGTGCCAGCAGCTTCGCTCGGCCTTCAGATACGCAGTATTTT.

A few counts support this clonotype. The chain combines TRBV19 with TRBJ2-2, with a possible D match to TRBD1 (6 bases). The V and J ends lost 7 bases and 5 bases respectively, with 14 bases between them. Per germline, CDR1 LNHDA and CDR2 SQIVND (reference sequence). CDR3 length equals 14 residues. CDR3 loop: CASTSRGYTGELFF. The CDR3 DNA reads as TGTGCCAGTACTAGCAGGGGATATACCGGGGAGCTGTTTTTT.

In regard to this clonotype: A much larger clone differs from this one at a single base, so this may be a read error. V and J are TRBV12-3 or TRBV12-4 and TRBJ2-5; TRBD1 matches 12 bases. The CDR3 loop spans 15 amino acids. CDR3 protein: CDSSPGQGAEETQYF. CDR3 coding DNA: TGTGACAGCAGCCCGGGACAGGGGGCGGAAGAGACCCAGTACTTC.

This clonotype was recorded once. The chain combines TRBV19 with TRBJ1-5, with unresolved D. Trimming took off 9 bases at V and 9 bases at J, with 3 bases between the two ends. The CDR3 sequence is 8 residues long. Germline CDR1 is LNHDA and CDR2 is SQIVND (reference sequence). For the CDR3, the DNA is TGTGCCAGCGGGCCCCAGCATTTT. This gives the protein CASGPQHF.

The chain links TRBV7-6 to TRBJ2-5; 10 bases match TRBD2. V lost 5 bases to trimming and J lost 4 bases; unmatched junction nucleotides: 13. Germline V lookup: CDR1 SGHVS, CDR2 FNYEAQ. The CDR3 extends over 17 amino acids. The CDR3 nucleotides are TGTGCCAGCAGCGCCGGAGTGGGAATAGCGGGAGGAGAGACCCAGTACTTC. Residues: CASSAGVGIAGGETQYF.

This clonotype was observed a handful of times. The chain is built from TRBV29-1 and TRBJ2-7; D perhaps matches TRBD1 (6 bases). CDR3 length: 13 residues. The germline V and J ends were trimmed by 5 bases and 0 bases, with 11 bases remaining between them. CDR1 is SQVTM and CDR2 is ANQGSEA in the germline V gene. As DNA, the CDR3 is TGCAGCGTTCAGGCAGGGGACTCCTACGAGCAGTACTTC. As protein: CSVQAGDSYEQYF.

The chain couples TRBV4-1 to TRBJ1-1; D unclear. Trimming left V 1 base short and J 1 base short, with 7 bases between. Per germline, CDR1 MGHRA and CDR2 YSYEKL. The CDR3 extends over 14 amino acids. Written as DNA, the CDR3 is TGCGCCAGCAGCCAAGGGTGGTGGAACACTGAAGCTTTCTTT. Translating gives CASSQGWWNTEAFF.

This clonotype was observed a few times. The V call is TRBV6-1, the J call TRBJ2-6; possible D gene TRBD1, 6 bases. The CDR3 runs 15 residues. From germline, CDR1 is MNHNS and CDR2 SASEGT. Trimming pared 2 bases from V and 2 bases from J, leaving 7 bases between. The CDR3 loop reads CASSEPGAGANVLTF. The CDR3 coding sequence is TGTGCCAGCAGTGAACCAGGGGCTGGGGCCAACGTCCTGACTTTC.

Only a few counts were recorded for this clonotype. The chain joins TRBV28 to TRBJ2-3, with a weak D call TRBD2 (6 bases). Germline loops: CDR1 MDHEN, CDR2 SYDVKM. V lost 2 bases to trimming and J lost 0 bases, with 9 bases between them. The CDR3 has 15 amino acids. CDR3 coding DNA: TGTGCCAGCAGTTTAATGGGGACTAGCACAGATACGCAGTATTTT. As protein: CASSLMGTSTDTQYF.

The chain uses TRBV5-1 and TRBJ2-2; unclear D gene. The ends were cut back, 3 bases at V and 0 bases at J, with 12 bases in the middle. In germline, CDR1 is SGHRS, CDR2 YFSETQ. The CDR3 totals 16 residues. CDR3 amino acids: CASSSSTGTNTGELFF. The CDR3, as DNA: TGCGCCAGCAGCTCCTCCACTGGTACGAACACCGGGGAGCTGTTTTTT.

This clonotype was picked up a small number of times. V usage is TRBV28 and J usage is TRBJ1-2; D possibly corresponds to TRBD1 (6 bases). V was shortened by 2 bases and J by 8 bases, with 15 bases between the two germline ends. The V gene's germline CDR1 is MDHEN and CDR2 SYDVKM. The CDR3 totals 14 residues. Written as DNA, the CDR3 is TGTGCCAGCAGTTTAGAGGGGCGGGGGCCCGGCTACACCTTC. This gives the protein CASSLEGRGPGYTF.

This clonotype was seen repeatedly, ten times or more. The chain joins TRBV7-9 to TRBJ2-7, with D uncertain. Germline CDR1 reads SEHNR; CDR2 reads FQNEAQ (reference sequence). V dropped 3 bases and J dropped 3 bases, with 9 bases sitting between them. The CDR3 is 13 amino acids. The CDR3 sequence is CASSFSLDYEQYF. The CDR3 DNA is TGTGCCAGCAGCTTTAGTCTGGACTACGAGCAGTACTTC.

CDR3: CASSLRQEQETQYF. CDR3 DNA: TGTGCCAGCAGCTTAAGACAGGAGCAAGAGACCCAGTACTTC. V and J are TRBV7-2 and TRBJ2-5; perhaps TRBD1 as D (6 bases). Germline V gene lookup returns CDR1 SGHTA and CDR2 FQGNSA. V was shortened by 2 bases and J by 2 bases, with 9 bases between the two germline ends. The CDR3 sequence is 14 residues long.

This clonotype was detected a few times. The chain joins TRBV14 to TRBJ2-5; the D gene is possibly TRBD1 (6 bases). The germline V gene has CDR1 SGHDN and CDR2 FVKESK. Trimming stripped 0 bases from V and 6 bases from J, with 14 bases between. This CDR3 is 15 amino acids long. CDR3 nucleotide sequence: TGTGCCAGCAGCCAAGAATCTGGCAGGGGCCAGACCCAGTACTTC. Protein product: CASSQESGRGQTQYF.

On this clonotype itself: A read error may be the cause here, since a much bigger clone is one base away. This chain links TRBV6-2 or TRBV6-3 with TRBJ1-6, with 10 bases identical to TRBD1. Per germline, CDR1 MNHEY and CDR2 SVGEGT. The CDR3 contains 15 residues. This CDR3 reads CASSSTGTGESPLYF. CDR3 in DNA: TGTGCCAGCAGTTCTACCGGGACAGGGGAATCACCCCTCTACTTT.

V and J are TRBV5-5 and TRBJ1-2, with 7 bases identical to TRBD1. V lost 4 bases, J lost 4 bases, and 10 bases stayed unmatched. The CDR3 consists of 15 residues. Germline lookup yields CDR1 SGHKS and CDR2 YYEKEE (reference sequence). This CDR3 is CASSRNFDRVYGYTF. The CDR3 bases are TGTGCCAGCAGCCGTAATTTTGACAGGGTCTATGGCTACACCTTC.

The chain uses TRBV28 and TRBJ2-1; TRBD2 might be the D (6 bases). Between the trimmed V and J ends, which lost 2 bases and 0 bases, there was a span of 14 bases. The CDR3 is 17 residues long. Germline CDR1 MDHEN, CDR2 SYDVKM. CDR3 sequence (DNA): TGTGCCAGCAGTTTACACCCTCTAGCGAGCTCCTACAATGAGCAGTTCTTC. This codes for CASSLHPLASSYNEQFF.

V gene TRBV12-3 or TRBV12-4 combines with J gene TRBJ2-6; D not certain. V was trimmed by 7 bases and J by 0 bases, leaving 13 bases between them. The CDR3 has 16 amino acids. The CDR3 DNA sequence: TGTGCCAGCAACCGGAAGGGTTTCTCTGGGGCCAACGTCCTGACTTTC. Encoded protein: CASNRKGFSGANVLTF.

This clonotype was seen only a few times. The CDR3 DNA follows: TGCGCCAGCAGCCAAGGGGGACACACGAACACTGAAGCTTTCTTT. It translates to CASSQGGHTNTEAFF. This chain uses TRBV4-1 with TRBJ1-1; weak D call: TRBD1 (6 bases). Germline V gene lookup returns CDR1 MGHRA and CDR2 YSYEKL. V lost 1 base and J lost 1, with 10 bases in between. The CDR3 runs 15 residues.

This chain links TRBV20-1 with TRBJ2-7, with 10 nucleotides matching TRBD1. The germline V gene encodes CDR1 DFQATT and CDR2 SNEGSKA (reference sequence). J lost 4 bases, V lost 0 bases, and 9 bases had no gene match. CDR3 length: 16 amino acids. CDR3 sequence: CSARDLSGTGAYEQYF. CDR3 nucleotide sequence: TGCAGTGCTAGAGATCTTAGCGGGACAGGGGCTTACGAGCAGTACTTC.

The V and J genes are TRBV2 and TRBJ1-5; weak D call: TRBD1 (5 bases). The length of the CDR3 is 13 residues. Germline CDR1 SNHLY, CDR2 FYNNEI. The ends were cut back, 5 bases at V and 3 bases at J, with 8 bases in the middle. CDR3 protein: CASSKGNNQPQHF. CDR3 DNA sequence: TGTGCCAGCAGTAAGGGGAACAATCAGCCCCAGCATTTT.

This chain connects TRBV4-2 to TRBJ1-2, with no clear D. CDR3 size: 15 residues. Germline V CDR1 and CDR2: LGHNA, YNFKEQ. Trimming left V 0 bases short and J 0 bases short, with 8 bases between. CDR3 bases: TGTGCCAGCAGCCAAGATCTTACAACTAACTATGGCTACACCTTC. Translation gives CASSQDLTTNYGYTF.

Comments on this clonotype: Relative to the germline gene, one junction end is altered; a read error may explain this. This chain uses TRBV4-3 with TRBJ2-1, with 11 bases matching TRBD1. Germline CDR1 LGHNA, CDR2 YSLEER. The CDR3 has 15 amino acids. The CDR3 is CDSSHRDRGVDEQFF. DNA of the CDR3: TGCGACAGCAGCCACCGGGACAGGGGGGTCGATGAGCAGTTCTTC.

Many counts were recorded for this clonotype. V and J are TRBV28 and TRBJ2-5; a weak D match, TRBD2 (6 bases). Germline values: CDR1 MDHEN, CDR2 SYDVKM. The CDR3 has 16 residues. The V end was cut by 2 bases, the J end by 5 bases, with 18 bases between. The CDR3 nucleotides are TGTGCCAGCAGTTTACCCGACGGGGGTTCGGAGGAGACCCAGTACTTC. Amino acids: CASSLPDGGSEETQYF.

This clonotype was detected many times. The chain recombines TRBV2 with TRBJ2-3; D perhaps matches TRBD1 (5 bases). Germline V gives CDR1 SNHLY, CDR2 FYNNEI. The V end was cut by 2 bases, the J end by 5 bases, with 14 bases between. The CDR3 extends over 15 amino acids. In nucleotides, the CDR3 is TGTGCCAGCAGTGAAATCAACAGGTGGAAAGATACGCAGTATTTT. This sequence encodes CASSEINRWKDTQYF.